This paragraph covers one TCR beta chain sequence. These data are taken from a study of identical twins. With template switching, a universal primer site was added, and the cDNA carried unique molecular identifiers. In TCRdb, the 5' RACE reads were re-called with MiXCR into one record per CDR3 protein. This sample has about 470,000 distinct CDR3 sequences, with 24% found just once. Losses at the gene ends were 6 bases for V and 7 bases for J; bases not matched to a gene: 6. The CDR3 length is 14 residues. The same sample was also studied in work on T cells expressing NK-cell markers. That work adds: The TCR beta repertoires were obtained from sorted CD3+CD56+NKG2C+, CD3+CD56+NKG2C- and CD3+CD56-NKG2C+ T cells.

The rearrangement joins TRBV12-3 or TRBV12-4 to TRBJ2-1; 10 bases match TRBD2. Sequenced sample: CD4+ T cells sorted from blood. The clonotype comes from a woman aged 18-29 years in good health. The CDR3 region is CASSPSGRMNEQFF. CDR3 coding DNA: TGTGCCAGCAGCCCTAGCGGGAGAATGAATGAGCAGTTCTTC.